Listed below are T cell receptor beta chains from one sample, sequenced in a study of cytomegalovirus exposure and HLA in healthy donors. Profiled with immunoSEQ multiplex PCR; TCRdb holds only in-frame clones, not every one. The sample comprises a few hundred thousand clones, approximately 86% of which are singletons, and roughly 0.88% rests with the top ten. Sequencing was carried out using PBMCs. The receptors shown here come from a man aged 25-45 years in good health and CMV-seronegative. The CDR3 runs from the conserved cysteine through the conserved F or W. D genes are given only for firm matches. The size entry is marked missing in some rows and otherwise reads once, few, many or a size class.

CDR3 protein	CDR3 DNA	D gene	V gene	J gene	clone size
CASSLLQGGGSYNEQFF	TGTGCCAGCAGTTTACTACAGGGAGGGGGCTCCTACAATGAGCAGTTCTTC	.	TRBV27	TRBJ2-1	once
CASSLATGAYEQYF	TGTGCCAGCAGCTTAGCGACAGGGGCCTACGAGCAGTACTTC	TRBD1	TRBV7-2	TRBJ2-7	.
CASSLDRGSGNTIYF	TGTGCCAGCAGTCTGGACAGGGGCTCTGGAAACACCATATATTTT	TRBD1	TRBV2	TRBJ1-3	once
CASSLAPQPTYEQYF	TGTGCCAGCAGCTTAGCGCCACAGCCGACCTACGAGCAGTACTTC	.	TRBV7-2	TRBJ2-7	.
CASSSTGVWTEAFF	TGTGCCAGTTCGTCGACAGGGGTTTGGACTGAAGCTTTCTTT	TRBD1	TRBV19	TRBJ1-1	.
CSVAPGDALGGYTF	TGCAGCGTTGCCCCGGGTGACGCTTTGGGTGGCTACACCTTC	.	TRBV29-1	TRBJ1-2	.
CASSRTGLLNTEAFF	TGTGCCAGCAGCCGCACCGGACTTTTGAACACTGAAGCTTTCTTT	.	TRBV5-5	TRBJ1-1	.
CASSRQLAGVFAGELFF	TGCGCCAGCAGCCGTCAACTAGCGGGGGTTTTTGCCGGGGAGCTGTTTTTT	TRBD2	TRBV4-3	TRBJ2-2	.
CASSEGSGTESYTF	TGTGCCAGCAGTGAAGGTTCCGGGACAGAAAGCTACACCTTC	TRBD1	TRBV6-1	TRBJ1-2	many
CASSSAGGLTPYYEQYF	TGTGCCAGCAGTTCCGCCGGGGGGCTCACTCCATACTACGAGCAGTACTTC	.	TRBV27	TRBJ2-7	.
CATSRGAGITEAFF	TGTGCCACCAGCAGAGGGGCAGGGATCACTGAAGCTTTCTTT	.	TRBV15	TRBJ1-1	.
CASSQASGGPSSYEQYF	TGCGCCAGCAGCCAGGCTAGCGGGGGCCCCAGCTCCTACGAGCAGTACTTC	TRBD2	TRBV4-1	TRBJ2-7	.
CASSQGQLFNEKLFF	TGTGCCAGCAGCCAAGGACAGCTATTTAATGAAAAACTGTTTTTT	.	TRBV7-2	TRBJ1-4	.
CASSHWTQNEAFF	TGTGCCAGCAGCCATTGGACACAAAATGAAGCTTTCTTT	.	TRBV7-9	TRBJ1-1	.
CASSLAPGLRAEQYF	TGTGCCAGCAGCTTAGCGCCGGGACTCAGAGCCGAGCAGTACTTC	.	TRBV7-6	TRBJ2-7	.
CATSRDRRVAGGRQYF	TGTGCCACCAGCAGAGATAGACGGGTAGCGGGGGGCCGACAGTACTTC	TRBD2	TRBV15	TRBJ2-7	.
CASSLVAGGYEQYF	TGTGCCAGCAGCTTAGTCGCAGGGGGCTACGAGCAGTACTTC	TRBD1	TRBV7-8	TRBJ2-7	.
CATSRDGGSGNTIYF	TGTGCCACCAGCAGAGATGGAGGATCTGGAAACACCATATATTTT	.	TRBV15	TRBJ1-3	.
CASSQGSGGGYEQYF	TGCGCCAGCAGCCAAGGCTCGGGAGGGGGTTACGAGCAGTACTTC	TRBD2	TRBV4-1	TRBJ2-7	.
CATRQRDQETQYF	TGCGCCACGCGGCAGAGAGACCAAGAGACCCAGTACTTC	.	TRBV10-1	TRBJ2-5	.
CASSLARPSGGARYEQYF	TGTGCCAGCAGCTTAGCCCGGCCTAGCGGGGGGGCCAGGTACGAGCAGTACTTC	TRBD2	TRBV7-2	TRBJ2-7	many
CASSLGDRGPASPLHF	TGCGCCAGCAGCTTGGGAGACAGGGGGCCTGCTTCACCCCTCCACTTT	TRBD1	TRBV5-1	TRBJ1-6	.
CASSIPAGFRTDTQYF	TGTGCCAGTAGTATACCAGCGGGGTTTCGCACAGATACGCAGTATTTT	TRBD2	TRBV19	TRBJ2-3	.
CASSLEAVSPTDTQYF	TGTGCCAGCAGCTTAGAAGCCGTATCACCCACAGATACGCAGTATTTT	.	TRBV13	TRBJ2-3	.
CAISDVEGDTQYF	TGTGCCATCAGTGATGTCGAGGGCGATACGCAGTATTTT	.	TRBV10-3	TRBJ2-3	.
CASGRQLNEKLFF	TGTGCCAGCGGGAGGCAGCTTAATGAAAAACTGTTTTTT	.	TRBV7-9	TRBJ1-4	.
CASSEEGRILSGNTIYF	TGTGCCAGCAGTGAAGAAGGGAGGATCCTCTCTGGAAACACCATATATTTT	.	TRBV2	TRBJ1-3	.
CASSPRAGGSYEQYF	TGTGCCAGTAGTCCCCGGGCAGGGGGGTCCTACGAGCAGTACTTC	.	TRBV19	TRBJ2-7	.
CASSLRVTNTEAFF	TGTGCCAGCAGTTTGCGGGTTACGAACACTGAAGCTTTCTTT	.	TRBV27	TRBJ1-1	.
CASSFLGQGNNEQFF	TGTGCCAGCAGCTTTTTGGGACAGGGAAACAATGAGCAGTTCTTC	TRBD1	TRBV5-6	TRBJ2-1	.
CASSFLTGSYEQYF	TGTGCCAGCAGCTTCCTGACTGGCTCCTACGAGCAGTACTTC	.	TRBV11-2	TRBJ2-7	.
CASSEALRDTQYF	TGTGCCAGCAGTGAAGCGCTTCGGGATACGCAGTATTTT	.	TRBV6-1	TRBJ2-3	.
CASSSSSDWNEQFF	TGTGCCAGCAGTTCCTCGAGCGATTGGAATGAGCAGTTCTTC	.	TRBV6-5	TRBJ2-1	.
CASSPGTVNIQYF	TGCGCCAGCAGCCCGGGGACAGTTAACATTCAGTACTTC	TRBD1	TRBV5-1	TRBJ2-4	.
CASSQSLAGTHNEQFF	TGCGCCAGCAGCCAATCGCTAGCGGGGACCCACAATGAGCAGTTCTTC	TRBD2	TRBV4-3	TRBJ2-1	.
CASRGTVNTGELFF	TGTGCCAGCCGGGGGACGGTGAACACCGGGGAGCTGTTTTTT	.	TRBV7-2	TRBJ2-2	.
CASSPPRGMAGELFF	TGTGCCAGCAGCCCTCCGCGCGGGATGGCCGGGGAGCTGTTTTTT	.	TRBV28	TRBJ2-2	.
CASSVGAVDQPQHF	TGTGCCAGCAGTGTGGGGGCCGTCGATCAGCCCCAGCATTTT	.	TRBV6-1	TRBJ1-5	few
CASSSGTSGTRSSYEQYF	TGTGCCAGCAGCTCCGGGACTAGCGGGACCCGAAGCTCCTACGAGCAGTACTTC	TRBD2	TRBV7-2	TRBJ2-7	.
CASSLQTSNEQFF	TGCGCCAGCAGCTTGCAAACATCCAATGAGCAGTTCTTC	.	TRBV5-1	TRBJ2-1	.
CASSPRQLNYGYTF	TGTGCCAGCAGCCCAAGACAGCTTAACTATGGCTACACCTTC	.	TRBV7-9	TRBJ1-2	.